These T cell receptor beta chains were read from a single sample in a study of blood T cell repertoires in COVID-19. Produced via immunoSEQ multiplex PCR; TCRdb's table is partial and in-frame only. The sample lists about 45,000 clones, approximately 87% seen once, with about 9% in the top ten. The sample taken for sequencing was peripheral blood. The receptors come from a human donor in a cohort sampled during active COVID-19. The CDR3 runs from the conserved cysteine through the conserved F or W. A D gene is named only where the DNA matches it firmly. Not all rows give a size; the values are once, few, many and, for expanded clones, a class.

j_call clone_size v_call d_call cdr3_nt cdr3_aa
TRBJ2-5 NA TRBV5-1 TRBD2 TGCGCCAGCAGCTACCTAGCGGGGGGGAATCAAGAGACCCAGTACTTC CASSYLAGGNQETQYF
TRBJ2-1 NA TRBV19 NA TGTGCCAGTAGTCGAGGAACAGGGCCCAATGAGCAGTTCTTC CASSRGTGPNEQFF
TRBJ1-5 NA TRBV30 TRBD1 TGTGCCTGGAGGGACAGGGGGCTTGGGGATCAGCCCCAGCATTTT CAWRDRGLGDQPQHF
TRBJ1-2 NA TRBV7-9 TRBD1 TGTGCCAGCAGCCAAGGGACAGGGAGAGATGGCTACACCTTC CASSQGTGRDGYTF
TRBJ2-7 NA TRBV6-6 TRBD1 TGTGCCAGCGCCCCGACAGGGGGGATCTCCTACGAGCAGTACTTC CASAPTGGISYEQYF
TRBJ1-6 few TRBV10-3 NA TGTGCCATCAGTGGGAGTCCCAACTCACCCCTCCACTTT CAISGSPNSPLHF
TRBJ1-2 NA TRBV7-2 NA TGTGCCAGCAGCCAAGCCCTAGATTTAGCTAACTATGGCTACACCTTC CASSQALDLANYGYTF
TRBJ2-2 once TRBV15 NA TGTGCCACCAGCAGAGAACTAGCCCCCGGGGAGCTGTTTTTT CATSRELAPGELFF
TRBJ1-2 NA TRBV6-2/TRBV6-3 TRBD1 TGTGCCAGCAGTCGACGCCGGGACAGGGTATACACCTTC CASSRRRDRVYTF
TRBJ1-3 NA TRBV24-1 NA TGTGCCACCAGTCCAACCCCGTTTAGCTCTGGAAACACCATATATTTT CATSPTPFSSGNTIYF
TRBJ1-5 NA TRBV21-1 NA TGTGCCAGCAGCAAAGAGGCGGGGCTTAGCAATCAGCCCCAGCATTTT CASSKEAGLSNQPQHF
TRBJ1-6 NA TRBV30 TRBD1 TGTGCCTGGAGTCCCGGGACAGGGGGTTATTCACCCCTCCACTTT CAWSPGTGGYSPLHF
TRBJ1-5 NA TRBV5-6 NA TGTGCCAGCAGCTTGGACGGGGTTAGCAATCAGCCCCAGCATTTT CASSLDGVSNQPQHF
TRBJ1-4 NA TRBV7-2 NA TGTGCCAGCAGCTTAAGAGGACAGCATAATGAAAAACTGTTTTTT CASSLRGQHNEKLFF
TRBJ1-4 NA TRBV19 NA TGTGCCAGCAAGTACGGACAGTCCGAAAAACTGTTTTTT CASKYGQSEKLFF
TRBJ1-1 NA TRBV18 NA TGTGCCAGCTCACCACTCGAGTGGGATGGACGGGGGAACACTGAAGCTTTCTTT CASSPLEWDGRGNTEAFF
TRBJ2-5 NA TRBV7-6 TRBD2 TGTGCCAGCAGTCGGACTAGCGGGACCAAAGAGACCCAGTACTTC CASSRTSGTKETQYF
TRBJ2-6 NA TRBV7-2 NA TGTGCCAGCAGCTTAGCGATTCGGGGGTCTGGGGCCAACGTCCTGACTTTC CASSLAIRGSGANVLTF
TRBJ2-3 few TRBV18 NA TGTGCCAGCTCACCGACCACAGGGCTCACAGATACGCAGTATTTT CASSPTTGLTDTQYF
TRBJ1-6 once TRBV9 NA TGTGCCAGCAGCGTAGCAGGGGCCCATTCACCCCTCCACTTT CASSVAGAHSPLHF
TRBJ2-3 NA TRBV7-2 TRBD1 TGTGCCAGCAGCCGGGACAGAAACACAGATACGCAGTATTTT CASSRDRNTDTQYF
TRBJ1-6 NA TRBV4-3 TRBD1 TGCGCCAGCAGCCAAGATCTGGAGGGGGCGACGGCCCTCCACTTT CASSQDLEGATALHF